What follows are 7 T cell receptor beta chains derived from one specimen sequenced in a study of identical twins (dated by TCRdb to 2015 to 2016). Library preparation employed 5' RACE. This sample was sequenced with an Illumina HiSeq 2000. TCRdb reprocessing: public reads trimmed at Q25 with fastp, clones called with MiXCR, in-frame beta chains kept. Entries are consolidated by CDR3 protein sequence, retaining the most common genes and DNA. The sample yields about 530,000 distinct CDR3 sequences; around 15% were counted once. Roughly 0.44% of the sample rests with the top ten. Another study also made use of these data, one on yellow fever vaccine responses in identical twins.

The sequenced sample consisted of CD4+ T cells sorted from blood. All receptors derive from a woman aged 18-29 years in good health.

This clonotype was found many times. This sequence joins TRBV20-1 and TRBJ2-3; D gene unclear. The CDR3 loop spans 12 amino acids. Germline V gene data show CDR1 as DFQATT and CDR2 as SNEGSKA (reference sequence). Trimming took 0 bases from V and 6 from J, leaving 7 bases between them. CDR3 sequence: CSARDYADTQYF. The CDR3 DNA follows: TGCAGTGCTAGAGATTATGCCGATACGCAGTATTTT.

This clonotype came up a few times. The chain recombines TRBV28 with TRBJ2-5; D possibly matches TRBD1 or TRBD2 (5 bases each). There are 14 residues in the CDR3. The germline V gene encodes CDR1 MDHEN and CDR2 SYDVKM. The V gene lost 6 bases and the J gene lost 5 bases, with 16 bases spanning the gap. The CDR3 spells CASSLVGKGETQYF. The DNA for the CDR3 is TGTGCCAGCAGCCTAGTCGGGAAGGGGGAGACCCAGTACTTC. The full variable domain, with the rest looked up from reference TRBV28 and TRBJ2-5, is DVKVTQSSRYLVKRTGEKVFLECVQDMDHENMFWYRQDPGLGLRLIYFSYDVKMKEKGDIPEGYSVSREKKERFSLILESASTNQTSMYLCASSLVGKGETQYFGPGTRLLVL.

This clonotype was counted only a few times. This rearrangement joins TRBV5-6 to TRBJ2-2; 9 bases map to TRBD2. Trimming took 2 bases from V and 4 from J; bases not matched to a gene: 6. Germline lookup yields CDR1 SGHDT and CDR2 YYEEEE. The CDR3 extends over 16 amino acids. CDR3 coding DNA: TGTGCCAGCAGCTTCACTAGCGGGCCTCGCACCGGGGAGCTGTTTTTT. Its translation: CASSFTSGPRTGELFF.

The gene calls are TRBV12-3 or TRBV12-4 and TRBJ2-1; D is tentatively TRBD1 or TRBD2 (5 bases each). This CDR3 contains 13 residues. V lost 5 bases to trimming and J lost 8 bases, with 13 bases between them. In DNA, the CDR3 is TGTGCCAGCAGTCGGGACGAAGGGGATGAGCAGTTCTTC. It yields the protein CASSRDEGDEQFF.

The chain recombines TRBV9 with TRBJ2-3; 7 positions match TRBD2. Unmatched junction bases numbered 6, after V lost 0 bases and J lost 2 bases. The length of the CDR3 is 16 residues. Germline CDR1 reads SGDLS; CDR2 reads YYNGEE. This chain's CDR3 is CASSVGPSGFTDTQYF. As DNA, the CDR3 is TGTGCCAGCAGCGTAGGCCCTAGCGGATTCACAGATACGCAGTATTTT.

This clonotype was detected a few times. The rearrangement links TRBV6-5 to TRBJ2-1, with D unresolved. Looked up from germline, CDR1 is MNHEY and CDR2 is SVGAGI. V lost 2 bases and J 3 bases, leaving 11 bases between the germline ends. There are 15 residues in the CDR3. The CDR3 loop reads CASSYKGPYYNEQFF. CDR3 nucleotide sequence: TGTGCCAGCAGTTACAAAGGCCCCTACTACAATGAGCAGTTCTTC.

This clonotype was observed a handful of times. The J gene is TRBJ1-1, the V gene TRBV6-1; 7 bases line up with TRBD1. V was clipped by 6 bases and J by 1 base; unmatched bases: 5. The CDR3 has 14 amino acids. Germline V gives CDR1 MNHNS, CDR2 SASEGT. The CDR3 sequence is CASRETGWNTEAFF. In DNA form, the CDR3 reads TGTGCCAGCAGGGAGACAGGGTGGAACACTGAAGCTTTCTTT.